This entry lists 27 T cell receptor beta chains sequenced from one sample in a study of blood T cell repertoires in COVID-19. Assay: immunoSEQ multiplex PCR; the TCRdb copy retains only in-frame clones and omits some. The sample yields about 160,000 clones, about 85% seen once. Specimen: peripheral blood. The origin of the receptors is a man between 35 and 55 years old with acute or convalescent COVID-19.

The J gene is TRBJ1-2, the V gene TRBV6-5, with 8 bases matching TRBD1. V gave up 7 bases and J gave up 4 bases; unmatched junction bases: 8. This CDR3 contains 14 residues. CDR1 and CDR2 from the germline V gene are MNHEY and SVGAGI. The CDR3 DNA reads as TGTGCCAGCACCCTGGGGGGACAGGCCTATGGCTACACCTTC. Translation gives CASTLGGQAYGYTF.

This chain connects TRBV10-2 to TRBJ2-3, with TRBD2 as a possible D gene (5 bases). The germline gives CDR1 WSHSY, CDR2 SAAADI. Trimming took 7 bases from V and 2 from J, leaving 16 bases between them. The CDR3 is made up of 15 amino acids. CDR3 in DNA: TGCGCCAGCACCCCCAGTACTAGTCTCACAGATACGCAGTATTTT. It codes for CASTPSTSLTDTQYF.

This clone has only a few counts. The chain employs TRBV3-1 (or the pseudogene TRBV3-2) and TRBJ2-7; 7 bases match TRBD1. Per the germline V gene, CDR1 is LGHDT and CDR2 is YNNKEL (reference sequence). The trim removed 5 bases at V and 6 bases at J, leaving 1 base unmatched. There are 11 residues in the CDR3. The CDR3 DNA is TGTGCCAGCAGCAACAGGGGCGAGCAGTACTTC. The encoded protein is CASSNRGEQYF.

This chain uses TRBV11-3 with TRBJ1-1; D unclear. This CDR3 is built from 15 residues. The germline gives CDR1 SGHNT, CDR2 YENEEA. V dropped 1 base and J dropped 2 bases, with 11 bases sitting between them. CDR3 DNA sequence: TGTGCCAGCAGCTTAGTCCCAGACTTCAACACTGAAGCTTTCTTT. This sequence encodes CASSLVPDFNTEAFF.

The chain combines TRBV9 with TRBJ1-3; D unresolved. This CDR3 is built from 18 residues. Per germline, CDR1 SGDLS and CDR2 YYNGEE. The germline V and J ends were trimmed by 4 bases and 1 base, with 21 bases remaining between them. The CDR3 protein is CASSPRGGLGGSGNTIYF. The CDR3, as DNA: TGTGCCAGCAGCCCACGGGGTGGTCTGGGTGGTTCTGGAAACACCATATATTTT. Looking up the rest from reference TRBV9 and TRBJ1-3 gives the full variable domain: DSGVTQTPKHLITATGQRVTLRCSPRSGDLSVYWYQQSLDQGLQFLIQYYNGEERAKGNILERFSAQQFPDLHSELNLSSLELGDSALYFCASSPRGGLGGSGNTIYFGEGSWLTVV.

The CDR3, as DNA: TGTGCCAGCAGTTTATTGGGAGGCGAGCAGTACTTC. Translation gives CASSLLGGEQYF. The chain has TRBV12-3 or TRBV12-4 and TRBJ2-7, with D maybe TRBD2 (6 bases). Between the trimmed V and J ends, which lost 2 bases and 6 bases, there was a span of 8 bases. This CDR3 comprises 12 residues.

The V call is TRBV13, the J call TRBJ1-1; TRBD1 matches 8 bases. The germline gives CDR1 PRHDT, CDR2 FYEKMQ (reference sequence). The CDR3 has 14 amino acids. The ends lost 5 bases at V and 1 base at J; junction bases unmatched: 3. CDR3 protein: CASSATGGNTEAFF. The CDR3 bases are TGTGCCAGCAGCGCTACAGGGGGGAACACTGAAGCTTTCTTT.

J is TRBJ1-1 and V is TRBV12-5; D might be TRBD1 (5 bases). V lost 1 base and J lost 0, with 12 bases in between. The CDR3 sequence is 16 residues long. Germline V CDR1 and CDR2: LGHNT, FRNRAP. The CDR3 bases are TGTGCTAGTGGTTTGGGGTCGACAGCTATGAACACTGAAGCTTTCTTT. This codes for CASGLGSTAMNTEAFF.

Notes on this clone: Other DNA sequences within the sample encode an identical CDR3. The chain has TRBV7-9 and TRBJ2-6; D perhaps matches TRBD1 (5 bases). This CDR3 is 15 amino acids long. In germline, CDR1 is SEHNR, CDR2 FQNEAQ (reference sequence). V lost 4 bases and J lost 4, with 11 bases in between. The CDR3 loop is CASSSRVSGANVLTF. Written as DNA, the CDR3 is TGTGCCAGCAGCTCCAGGGTTTCAGGGGCCAACGTCCTGACTTTC.

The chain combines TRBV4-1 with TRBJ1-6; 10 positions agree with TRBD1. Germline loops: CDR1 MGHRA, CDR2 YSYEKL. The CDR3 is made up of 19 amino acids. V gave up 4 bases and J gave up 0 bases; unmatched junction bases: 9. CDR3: CASSPFGTGAASYNSPLHF. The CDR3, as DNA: TGCGCCAGCAGCCCGTTCGGGACAGGGGCCGCCTCCTATAATTCACCCCTCCACTTT.

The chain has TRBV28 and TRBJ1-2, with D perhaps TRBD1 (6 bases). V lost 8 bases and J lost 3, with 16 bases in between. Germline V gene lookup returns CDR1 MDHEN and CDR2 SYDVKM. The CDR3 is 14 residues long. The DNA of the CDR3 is TGTGCCAGCGAACCGACAGGTCTCTACTATGGCTACACCTTC. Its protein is CASEPTGLYYGYTF.

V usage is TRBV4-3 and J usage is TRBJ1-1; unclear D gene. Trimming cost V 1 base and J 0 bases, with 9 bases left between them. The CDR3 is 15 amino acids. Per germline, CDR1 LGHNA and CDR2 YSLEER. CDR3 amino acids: CASSQAAGMNTEAFF. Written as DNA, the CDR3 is TGCGCCAGCAGCCAAGCCGCGGGTATGAACACTGAAGCTTTCTTT.

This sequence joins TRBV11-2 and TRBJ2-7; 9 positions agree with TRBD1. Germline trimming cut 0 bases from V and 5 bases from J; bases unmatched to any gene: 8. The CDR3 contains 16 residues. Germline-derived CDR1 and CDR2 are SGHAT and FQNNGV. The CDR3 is CASSLEVTGGMDEQYF. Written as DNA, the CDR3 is TGTGCCAGCAGCTTAGAGGTTACAGGGGGCATGGACGAGCAGTACTTC.

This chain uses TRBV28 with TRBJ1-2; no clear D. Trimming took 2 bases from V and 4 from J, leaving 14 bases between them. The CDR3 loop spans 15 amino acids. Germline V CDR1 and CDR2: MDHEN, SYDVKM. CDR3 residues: CASSLNPQKSYGYTF. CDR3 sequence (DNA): TGTGCCAGCAGTTTAAACCCCCAGAAGTCCTATGGCTACACCTTC.

CDR3 nucleotides: TGTGCCAGCGTGCGGGACGCGACTGGGTCCTATGGCTACACCTTC. Translated: CASVRDATGSYGYTF. This chain uses TRBV6-5 with TRBJ1-2; TRBD1 might be the D (5 bases). This CDR3 is built from 15 residues. Germline-derived CDR1 and CDR2 are MNHEY and SVGAGI. V lost 8 bases and J lost 4, with 20 bases in between.

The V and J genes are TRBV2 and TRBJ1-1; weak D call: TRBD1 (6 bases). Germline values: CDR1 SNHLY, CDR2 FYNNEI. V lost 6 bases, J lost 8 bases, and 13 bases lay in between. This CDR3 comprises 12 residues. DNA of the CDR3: TGTGCCAGCAGAGCGGACAGCCCAGAAGCTTTCTTT. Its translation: CASRADSPEAFF.

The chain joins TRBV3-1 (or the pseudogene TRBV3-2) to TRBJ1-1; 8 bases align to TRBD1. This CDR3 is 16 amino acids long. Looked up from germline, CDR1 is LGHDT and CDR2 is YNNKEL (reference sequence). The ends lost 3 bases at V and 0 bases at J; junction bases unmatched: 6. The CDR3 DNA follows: TGTGCCAGCAGCCAGACAGGGGCCTTGATGAACACTGAAGCTTTCTTT. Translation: CASSQTGALMNTEAFF.

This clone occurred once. CDR3 in amino acids: CASSQVQGARNEQYF. The DNA of the CDR3 is TGCGCCAGCAGCCAGGTACAGGGGGCGAGGAACGAGCAGTACTTC. This chain connects TRBV4-1 to TRBJ2-7; the match to TRBD1 covers 9 bases. The CDR3 consists of 15 residues. Trimming removed 3 bases from V and 5 bases from J; junction bases left unmatched: 8. Germline assignment: CDR1 MGHRA and CDR2 YSYEKL.

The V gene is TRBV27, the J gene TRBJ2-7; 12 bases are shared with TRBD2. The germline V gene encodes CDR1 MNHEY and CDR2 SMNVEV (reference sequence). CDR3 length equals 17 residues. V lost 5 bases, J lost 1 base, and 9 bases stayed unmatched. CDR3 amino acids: CASSTRTSGVGSYEQYF. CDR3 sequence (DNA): TGTGCCAGCAGTACGAGGACTAGCGGGGTAGGGTCCTACGAGCAGTACTTC.

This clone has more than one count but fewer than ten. The CDR3 DNA follows: TGCGCCAGCAGCTGGCAAGGGAGTGGGGATACTGAAGCTTTCTTT. It encodes CASSWQGSGDTEAFF. The V call is TRBV5-1, the J call TRBJ1-1; D remains ambiguous. The CDR3 has 15 residues. Trimming took 3 bases from V and 5 from J, leaving 17 bases between them. Germline assignment: CDR1 SGHRS and CDR2 YFSETQ. Drawing the rest from reference TRBV5-1 and TRBJ1-1, the complete variable domain is KAGVTQTPRYLIKTRGQQVTLSCSPISGHRSVSWYQQTPGQGLQFLFEYFSETQRNKGNFPGRFSGRQFSNSRSEMNVSTLELGDSALYLCASSWQGSGDTEAFFGQGTRLTVV.

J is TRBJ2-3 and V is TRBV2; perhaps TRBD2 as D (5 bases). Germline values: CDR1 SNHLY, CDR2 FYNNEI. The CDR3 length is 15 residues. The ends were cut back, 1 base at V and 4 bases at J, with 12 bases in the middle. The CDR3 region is CASSEDSQRADTQYF. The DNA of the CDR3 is TGTGCCAGCAGTGAAGACAGTCAGAGGGCAGATACGCAGTATTTT.

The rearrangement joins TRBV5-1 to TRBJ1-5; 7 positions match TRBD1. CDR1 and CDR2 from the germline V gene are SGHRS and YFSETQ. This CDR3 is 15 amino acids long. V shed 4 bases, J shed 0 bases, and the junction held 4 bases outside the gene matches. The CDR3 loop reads CASSPTGDSNQPQHF. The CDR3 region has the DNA TGCGCCAGCAGCCCAACAGGGGATAGCAATCAGCCCCAGCATTTT.

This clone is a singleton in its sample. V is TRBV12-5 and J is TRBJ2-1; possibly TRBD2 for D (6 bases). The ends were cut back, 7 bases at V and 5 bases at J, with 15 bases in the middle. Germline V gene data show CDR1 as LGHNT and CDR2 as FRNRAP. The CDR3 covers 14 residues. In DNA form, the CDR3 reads TGTGCTAGTGCCTCCACCGGGGGTCACAATGAGCAGTTCTTC. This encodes CASASTGGHNEQFF.

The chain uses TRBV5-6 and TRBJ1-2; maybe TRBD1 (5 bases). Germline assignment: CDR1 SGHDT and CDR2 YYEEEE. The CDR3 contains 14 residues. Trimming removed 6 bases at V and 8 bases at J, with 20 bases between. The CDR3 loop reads CASTVLQVLRGYTF. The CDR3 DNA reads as TGTGCCAGCACCGTCCTACAGGTACTGCGGGGCTACACCTTC.

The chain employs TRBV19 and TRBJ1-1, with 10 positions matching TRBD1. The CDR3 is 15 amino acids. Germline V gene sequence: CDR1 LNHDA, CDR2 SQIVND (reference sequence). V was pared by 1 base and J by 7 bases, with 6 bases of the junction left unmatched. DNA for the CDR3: TGTGCCAGTAGTATAGCAGGGACAGGGGTGATTGAAGCTTTCTTT. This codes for CASSIAGTGVIEAFF.

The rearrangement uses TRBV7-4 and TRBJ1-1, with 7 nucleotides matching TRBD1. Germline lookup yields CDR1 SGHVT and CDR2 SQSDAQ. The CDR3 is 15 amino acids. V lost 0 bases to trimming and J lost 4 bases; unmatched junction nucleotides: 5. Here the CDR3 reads CASSLALDRSTEAFF. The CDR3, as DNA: TGTGCCAGCAGCTTAGCGTTGGACAGGTCCACTGAAGCTTTCTTT. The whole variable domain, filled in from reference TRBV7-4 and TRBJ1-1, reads GAGVSQSPRYKVAKRGRDVALRCDSISGHVTLYWYRQTLGQGSEVLTYSQSDAQRDKSGRPSGRFSAERPERSVSTLKIQRTEQGDSAVYLCASSLALDRSTEAFFGQGTRLTVV.

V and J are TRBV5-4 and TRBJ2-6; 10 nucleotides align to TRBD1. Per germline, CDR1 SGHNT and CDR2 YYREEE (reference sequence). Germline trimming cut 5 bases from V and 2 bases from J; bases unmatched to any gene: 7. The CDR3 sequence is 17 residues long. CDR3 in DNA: TGTGCCAGCAGGTCCGGGACAGGGGAAGCTGGGGCCAACGTCCTGACTTTC. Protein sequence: CASRSGTGEAGANVLTF.